Listed here are 27 T cell receptor beta chains from one sample, sequenced in a study of T cell repertoires in cytomegalovirus infection. TCRdb re-derived calls from the reads in MiXCR, one entry per CDR3 protein. The sample lists a few hundred thousand distinct CDR3 sequences; roughly 34% were seen once. No antigen is known for these receptors. This sample comprised cultured PBMCs, obtained from culture after CMV antigen stimulation. The receptors were sampled from a human donor in good health (CMV status not recorded). Some clones in this sample may be carry-over from other donors' samples.

This rearrangement joins TRBV7-9 to TRBJ1-1; D ambiguous. The germline V and J ends were trimmed by 6 bases and 1 base, with 18 bases remaining between them. CDR1 SEHNR and CDR2 FQNEAQ come from the germline V gene (reference sequence). The CDR3 is made up of 16 amino acids. Written as DNA, the CDR3 is TGTGCCAGCAGTCAGGAGTTATCGAGAAGGAACACTGAAGCTTTCTTT. This translates into CASSQELSRRNTEAFF.

The V gene is TRBV19, the J gene TRBJ2-2; 10 bases match TRBD2. The length of the CDR3 is 17 residues. Trimming cost V 7 bases and J 5 bases; bases outside gene matches: 13. From germline, CDR1 is LNHDA and CDR2 SQIVND (reference sequence). The CDR3 sequence: CASITSGRAVVTGELFF. In nucleotides, the CDR3 is TGTGCCAGTATCACAAGCGGGAGGGCCGTGGTGACCGGGGAGCTGTTTTTT.

This clonotype was found a few times. The chain is built from TRBV12-3 or TRBV12-4 and TRBJ2-1; 8 nucleotides agree with TRBD2. V gave up 4 bases and J gave up 0 bases; unmatched junction bases: 17. The CDR3 totals 20 residues. CDR3 protein: CASSSQRETLHISSYNEQFF. CDR3 DNA sequence: TGTGCCAGCAGTTCCCAGCGGGAGACCCTACATATTAGCTCCTACAATGAGCAGTTCTTC.

The V gene is TRBV7-2, the J gene TRBJ2-3; D might be TRBD1 (6 bases). There are 15 residues in the CDR3. V lost 6 bases and J lost 0, with 13 bases in between. The germline gives CDR1 SGHTA, CDR2 FQGNSA. DNA of the CDR3: TGTGCCAGCAGACAGGGAGCTTCTAGCACAGATACGCAGTATTTT. It translates to CASRQGASSTDTQYF.

The J gene is TRBJ2-3, the V gene TRBV10-3; D is possibly TRBD1 (6 bases). V lost 6 bases and J lost 4, with 26 bases in between. Germline CDR1 is ENHRY and CDR2 is SYGVKD. This CDR3 region has 18 residues. CDR3 nucleotide sequence: TGTGCCATCAGCCCCTCCCAAGGGGCAGGGGAGAATCCAGATACGCAGTATTTT. This sequence encodes CAISPSQGAGENPDTQYF.

This clonotype has more than one count but fewer than ten. The chain employs TRBV6-2 or TRBV6-3 and TRBJ2-2; D is perhaps TRBD2 (6 bases). Germline CDR1 MNHEY, CDR2 SVGEGT. This CDR3 has 16 residues. Trimming stripped 1 base from V and 0 bases from J, with 9 bases between. CDR3 protein: CASSYWGDPNTGELFF. The CDR3 DNA sequence: TGTGCCAGCAGTTACTGGGGGGACCCGAACACCGGGGAGCTGTTTTTT.

This clonotype was counted ten times or more. The chain recombines TRBV20-1 with TRBJ2-1; weak D call: TRBD2 (7 bases). The CDR3 totals 14 residues. The V gene's germline CDR1 is DFQATT and CDR2 SNEGSKA (reference sequence). V lost 5 bases and J lost 7, with 18 bases in between. For the CDR3, the DNA is TGCAGTGCTGTCCCGGGGGGCCCCACAAATGAGCAGTTCTTC. Its translation: CSAVPGGPTNEQFF.

The chain has TRBV7-2 and TRBJ2-7, with D possibly being TRBD2 (6 bases). The CDR3 consists of 16 residues. Trimming removed 0 bases from V and 0 bases from J, with 12 bases in between. Germline V gene sequence: CDR1 SGHTA, CDR2 FQGNSA. DNA for the CDR3: TGTGCCAGCAGCTTAGCCTCTAGCGCGAGCTCCTACGAGCAGTACTTC. This translates into CASSLASSASSYEQYF.

There are a few counts of this clonotype. The V and J genes are TRBV20-1 and TRBJ2-1, with 9 bases lining up with TRBD2. V lost 3 bases and J lost 1; bases outside the gene matches: 4. Per the germline V gene, CDR1 is DFQATT and CDR2 is SNEGSKA (reference sequence). The CDR3 spans 15 residues. The CDR3 here is CSASGSGGSYNEQFF. The CDR3 nucleotides are TGCAGTGCTAGTGGTAGCGGGGGATCCTACAATGAGCAGTTCTTC.

The chain has TRBV28 and TRBJ1-2; 8 nucleotides line up with TRBD1. V shed 8 bases and J 2 bases; nucleotides not matched to a gene: 7. This CDR3 is built from 14 residues. Germline V gene sequence: CDR1 MDHEN, CDR2 SYDVKM. For the CDR3, the DNA is TGTGCCAGCGACGGACAGGGCCAAAACTATGGCTACACCTTC. Protein sequence: CASDGQGQNYGYTF.

This chain connects TRBV7-6 to TRBJ1-1; D gene ambiguous. Per germline, CDR1 SGHVS and CDR2 FNYEAQ. The CDR3 is 15 amino acids. V was clipped by 3 bases and J by 0 bases, with 11 bases between them. This CDR3 is CASSLNRDMNTEAFF. Here the CDR3 DNA reads TGTGCCAGCAGCTTGAACCGGGATATGAACACTGAAGCTTTCTTT.

This clonotype was seen repeatedly, ten times or more. The CDR3: CASSLDGLSTINEQFF. In nucleotides, the CDR3 is TGTGCCAGCAGCTTAGACGGTTTGTCTACCATCAATGAGCAGTTCTTC. This chain joins TRBV7-2 and TRBJ2-1; D is uncertain. The V end lost 1 base, the J end lost 6 bases, and 16 bases lay between the germline ends. This CDR3 region has 16 residues. The germline V gene has CDR1 SGHTA and CDR2 FQGNSA. The full variable domain, with the rest looked up from reference TRBV7-2 and TRBJ2-1, is GAGVSQSPSNKVTEKGKDVELRCDPISGHTALYWYRQSLGQGLEFLIYFQGNSAPDKSGLPSDRFSAERTGGSVSTLTIQRTQQEDSAVYLCASSLDGLSTINEQFFGPGTRLTVL.

The chain uses TRBV7-9 and TRBJ1-1; D perhaps matches TRBD1 (5 bases). Germline V gene lookup returns CDR1 SEHNR and CDR2 FQNEAQ (reference sequence). CDR3 length: 12 residues. The V end was cut by 6 bases, the J end by 4 bases, with 9 bases between. CDR3 DNA sequence: TGTGCCAGCAGGGTAGGGGCCACTGAAGCTTTCTTT. Translated, it gives CASRVGATEAFF. The full variable domain, completed using reference TRBV7-9 and TRBJ1-1, is DTGVSQNPRHKITKRGQNVTFRCDPISEHNRLYWYRQTLGQGPEFLTYFQNEAQLEKSRLLSDRFSAERPKGSFSTLEIQRTEQGDSAMYLCASRVGATEAFFGQGTRLTVV.

This chain links TRBV6-5 with TRBJ2-1, with TRBD1 as a possible D gene (7 bases). CDR1 MNHEY and CDR2 SVGAGI come from the germline V gene. This CDR3 is 14 amino acids long. V shed 9 bases and J shed 4 bases, with 16 bases lying between them. The CDR3 here is CASCLAGQYNEQFF. DNA for the CDR3: TGTGCCAGTTGCTTGGCGGGACAGTACAATGAGCAGTTCTTC.

V and J are TRBV4-3 and TRBJ2-1; 11 nucleotides align to TRBD2. CDR3 size: 15 residues. Unmatched junction bases numbered 1, after V lost 0 bases and J lost 6 bases. Germline V lookup: CDR1 LGHNA, CDR2 YSLEER. The CDR3 DNA reads TGCGCCAGCAGCCAAGATAGCGGGAGGGTCAATGAGCAGTTCTTC. Residues: CASSQDSGRVNEQFF.

The chain has TRBV10-3 and TRBJ2-1; D is perhaps TRBD1 or TRBD2 (5 bases each). CDR1 ENHRY and CDR2 SYGVKD come from the germline V gene. The CDR3 loop spans 13 amino acids. The V gene lost 6 bases and the J gene lost 6 bases, with 12 bases spanning the gap. The CDR3 is CAIRPGPTNEQFF. CDR3 in DNA: TGTGCCATCAGACCGGGACCGACCAATGAGCAGTTCTTC.

This chain joins TRBV2 and TRBJ2-3; 10 bases line up with TRBD2. There are 13 residues in the CDR3. Germline-derived CDR1 and CDR2 are SNHLY and FYNNEI. The J segment lost 2 bases and the V segment lost 8 bases, leaving 1 base of the junction unmatched. CDR3 amino acids: CASLAGDTDTQYF. In DNA form, the CDR3 reads TGTGCCAGCCTAGCGGGGGACACAGATACGCAGTATTTT.

The chain links TRBV7-8 to TRBJ2-7; unclear D gene. The CDR3 is 14 residues long. CDR1 is SGHVS, CDR2 FQNEAQ, per germline. Deletions cut 1 base from V and 2 bases from J, with 9 bases between. The CDR3 loop is CASSLDKGTYEQYF. CDR3 bases: TGTGCCAGCAGCTTAGATAAGGGTACCTACGAGCAGTACTTC. Looking up the rest from reference TRBV7-8 and TRBJ2-7 gives the full variable domain: GAGVSQSPRYKVAKRGQDVALRCDPISGHVSLFWYQQALGQGPEFLTYFQNEAQLDKSGLPSDRFFAERPEGSVSTLKIQRTQQEDSAVYLCASSLDKGTYEQYFGPGTRLTVT.

This clonotype was seen a few times. This chain uses TRBV11-3 with TRBJ1-1; D is unclear. There are 14 residues in the CDR3. Germline values: CDR1 SGHNT, CDR2 YENEEA. The V end was cut by 8 bases, the J end by 3 bases, with 16 bases between. CDR3 region: CASRSSGMYTEAFF. In DNA, the CDR3 is TGTGCCAGCCGATCGTCCGGGATGTACACTGAAGCTTTCTTT.

This clonotype was seen only a few times. The rearrangement joins TRBV12-3 or TRBV12-4 to TRBJ1-4; no clear D. The CDR3 extends over 12 amino acids. V lost 7 bases to trimming and J lost 8 bases, with 11 bases between them. The CDR3 sequence: CASTGIGEKLFF. CDR3 nucleotides: TGTGCCAGCACCGGGATAGGAGAAAAACTGTTTTTT.

This clonotype was seen a handful of times. CDR3 nucleotide sequence: TGTGCCAGCAGGGCCCGGAAGGGGGCTTCCTACGAGCAGTACGTC. It translates to CASRARKGASYEQYV. This chain joins TRBV6-1 and TRBJ2-7; 7 bases fit TRBD1. The germline V gene has CDR1 MNHNS and CDR2 SASEGT. The junction had 9 bases not matched to a gene; V was cut back by 6 bases and J by 1 base. This CDR3 is built from 15 residues.

The V call is TRBV15, the J call TRBJ2-1; 11 bases match TRBD2. The length of the CDR3 is 16 residues. Germline trimming cut 0 bases from V and 10 bases from J; bases unmatched to any gene: 8. The germline CDR1 and CDR2 sequences are LNHNV and YYDKDF (reference sequence). The CDR3 loop is CATSRDRTSGSSEQFF. The DNA for the CDR3 is TGTGCCACCAGCAGAGATCGCACTAGCGGGAGCAGCGAGCAGTTCTTC.

V gene TRBV5-1 combines with J gene TRBJ2-3; no firm D call. Germline CDR1 is SGHRS and CDR2 is YFSETQ. The ends were cut back, 1 base at V and 6 bases at J, with 6 bases in the middle. This CDR3 is 12 amino acids long. The CDR3: CASSLPKDTQYF. The CDR3 DNA reads as TGCGCCAGCAGCTTGCCCAAGGATACGCAGTATTTT.

This clonotype has a handful of counts. V is TRBV7-2 and J is TRBJ2-7; TRBD1 aligns across 7 bases. With V trimmed by 4 bases and J by 0 bases, 6 bases remained unmatched. This CDR3 is built from 15 residues. Germline lookup yields CDR1 SGHTA and CDR2 FQGNSA. The CDR3 DNA is TGTGCCAGCAGCTCCTCAGGGGGTTACTCCTACGAGCAGTACTTC. Amino acid sequence: CASSSSGGYSYEQYF.

V usage is TRBV4-2 and J usage is TRBJ1-3; unclear D gene. Germline CDR1 is LGHNA and CDR2 is YNFKEQ. The CDR3 is 15 residues long. The ends were cut back, 0 bases at V and 1 base at J, with 7 bases in the middle. The CDR3 DNA reads as TGTGCCAGCAGCCAAGATGGGGATTCTGGAAACACCATATATTTT. Protein: CASSQDGDSGNTIYF.

The count of this clonotype is one. V gene TRBV20-1 combines with J gene TRBJ2-7; tentatively, D is TRBD1 or TRBD2 (5 bases each). The V end was cut by 5 bases, the J end by 0 bases, with 11 bases between. This CDR3 is 13 amino acids long. Germline V gives CDR1 DFQATT, CDR2 SNEGSKA (reference sequence). The CDR3 DNA follows: TGCAGTGCTCCCCGGGGCAGCTCCTACGAGCAGTACTTC. This gives the protein CSAPRGSSYEQYF.

This sequence joins TRBV12-3 or TRBV12-4 and TRBJ2-4; D gene unclear. Trimming removed 5 bases from V and 7 bases from J, with 12 bases in between. CDR3 length: 13 residues. The CDR3 is CASSLTEVNIQYF. The CDR3 DNA reads TGTGCCAGCAGTCTTACAGAGGTGAACATTCAGTACTTC.